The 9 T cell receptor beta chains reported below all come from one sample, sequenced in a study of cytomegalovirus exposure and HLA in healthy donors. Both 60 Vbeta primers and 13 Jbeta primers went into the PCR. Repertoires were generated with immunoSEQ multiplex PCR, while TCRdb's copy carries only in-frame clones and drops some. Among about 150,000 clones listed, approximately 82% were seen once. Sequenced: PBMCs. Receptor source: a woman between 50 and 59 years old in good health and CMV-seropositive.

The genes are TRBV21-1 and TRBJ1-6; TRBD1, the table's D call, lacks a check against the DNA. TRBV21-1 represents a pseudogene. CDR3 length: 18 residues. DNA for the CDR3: TGTGCCAGCAGCAAAGAGCTGGGGCACAGGGATCGTAATTCACCCCTCCACTTT. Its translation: CASSKELGHRDRNSPLHF.

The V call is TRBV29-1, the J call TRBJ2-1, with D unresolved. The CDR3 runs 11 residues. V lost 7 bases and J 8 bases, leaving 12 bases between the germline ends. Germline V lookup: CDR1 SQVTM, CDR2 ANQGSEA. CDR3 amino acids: CSAPGGDEQFF. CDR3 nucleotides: TGCAGCGCTCCGGGTGGCGATGAGCAGTTCTTC.

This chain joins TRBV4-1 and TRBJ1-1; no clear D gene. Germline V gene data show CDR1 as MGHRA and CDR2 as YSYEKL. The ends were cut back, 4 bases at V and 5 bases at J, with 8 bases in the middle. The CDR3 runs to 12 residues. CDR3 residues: CASSPGGTEAFF. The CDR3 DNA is TGCGCCAGCAGCCCAGGAGGGACTGAAGCTTTCTTT.

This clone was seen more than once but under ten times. The CDR3 sequence: CASRLAGGITDTQYF. As DNA, the CDR3 is TGTGCCAGCAGACTAGCGGGGGGTATCACAGATACGCAGTATTTT. The genes are TRBV13 and TRBJ2-3; 12 bases fit TRBD2. Germline-derived CDR1 and CDR2 are PRHDT and FYEKMQ (reference sequence). V trimming: 6 bases; J trimming: 2 bases; junction bases outside the gene matches: 3. This CDR3 spans 15 amino acids. Full variable domain (missing parts from reference TRBV13 and TRBJ2-3): AAGVIQSPRHLIKEKRETATLKCYPIPRHDTVYWYQQGPGQDPQFLISFYEKMQSDKGSIPDRFSAQQFSDYHSELNMSSLELGDSALYFCASRLAGGITDTQYFGPGTRLTVL.

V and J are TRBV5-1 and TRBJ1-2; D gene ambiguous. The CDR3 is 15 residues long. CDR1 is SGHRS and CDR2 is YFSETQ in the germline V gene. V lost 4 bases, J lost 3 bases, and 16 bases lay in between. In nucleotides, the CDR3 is TGCGCCAGCAGCCCGGTGGGAGGGCGGGACTATGGCTACACCTTC. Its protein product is CASSPVGGRDYGYTF.

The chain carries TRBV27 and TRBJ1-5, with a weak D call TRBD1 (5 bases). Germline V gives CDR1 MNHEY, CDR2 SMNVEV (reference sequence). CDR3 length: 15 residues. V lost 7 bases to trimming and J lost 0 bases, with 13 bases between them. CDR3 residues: CASTLRGDSNQPQHF. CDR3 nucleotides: TGTGCCAGCACCCTTAGGGGTGATAGCAATCAGCCCCAGCATTTT.

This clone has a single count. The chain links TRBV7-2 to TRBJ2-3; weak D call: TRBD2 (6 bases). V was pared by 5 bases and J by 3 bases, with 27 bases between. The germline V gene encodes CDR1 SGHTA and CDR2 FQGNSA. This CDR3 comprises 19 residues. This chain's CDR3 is CASSQRGSTSPSRTDTQYF. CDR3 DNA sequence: TGTGCCAGCAGCCAAAGGGGATCAACTAGCCCTTCCAGAACAGATACGCAGTATTTT.

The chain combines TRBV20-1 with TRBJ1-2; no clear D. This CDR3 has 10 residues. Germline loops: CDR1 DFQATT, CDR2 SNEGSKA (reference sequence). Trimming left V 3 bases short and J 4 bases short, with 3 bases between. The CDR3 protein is CSASGYGYTF. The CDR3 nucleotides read TGCAGTGCTAGCGGCTATGGCTACACCTTC.

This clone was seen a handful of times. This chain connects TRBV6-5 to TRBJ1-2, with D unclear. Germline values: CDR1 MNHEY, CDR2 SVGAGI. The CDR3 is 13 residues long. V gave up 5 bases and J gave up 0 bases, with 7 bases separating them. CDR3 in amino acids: CASSQTANYGYTF. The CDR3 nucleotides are TGTGCCAGCAGTCAAACAGCTAACTATGGCTACACCTTC.